The 16 T cell receptor beta chains below were found in one sample sequenced in a study of blood T cell repertoires in COVID-19. Profiling relied on immunoSEQ multiplex PCR, and the TCRdb table lists in-frame clones only, not all of them. This sample has 300,000 to 400,000 clones, with 85% to 90% found just once. Sequencing was done on a sample of PBMCs or T cells enriched from blood (not recorded which). Receptors originate from a young man who had recovered from COVID-19.

This chain connects TRBV7-9 to TRBJ1-6, with a weak D call TRBD1 (5 bases). Trimming shortened V by 7 bases and J by 6 bases, and 19 bases separated the two germline ends. CDR1 and CDR2 (germline): SEHNR, FQNEAQ (reference sequence). CDR3 length equals 16 residues. CDR3 in DNA: TGTGCCAGCAAACCAGGGTTTTTGGCGAGTAATTCACCCCTCCACTTT. It yields the protein CASKPGFLASNSPLHF.

As regards this clone: Other DNA sequences in this specimen translate into the identical CDR3. The CDR3 DNA follows: TGTGCCAGCAGCCAACGGACAGGGTCTGGAAACACCATATATTTT. Amino acid sequence: CASSQRTGSGNTIYF. The chain uses TRBV4-2 and TRBJ1-3, with 8 positions matching TRBD1. Germline V gene sequence: CDR1 LGHNA, CDR2 YNFKEQ. The junction had 1 base not matched to a gene; V was cut back by 2 bases and J by 1 base. The length of the CDR3 is 15 residues.

V usage is TRBV19 and J usage is TRBJ2-1; the D gene is possibly TRBD2 (6 bases). Germline lookup yields CDR1 LNHDA and CDR2 SQIVND (reference sequence). V lost 6 bases to trimming and J lost 2 bases, with 11 bases between them. The CDR3 totals 14 residues. The DNA for the CDR3 is TGTGCCAGTAGACTGGAGGGTGCCTACAATGAGCAGTTCTTC. It encodes CASRLEGAYNEQFF.

The genes are TRBV20-1 and TRBJ2-7; D is unclear. This CDR3 has 13 amino acids. From germline, CDR1 is DFQATT and CDR2 SNEGSKA (reference sequence). V gave up 3 bases and J gave up 1 base, with 10 bases separating them. The CDR3 reads CSASLSSSYEQYF. CDR3 sequence (DNA): TGCAGTGCTAGTTTGTCGTCGTCCTACGAGCAGTACTTC.

Of note for this clone: The same CDR3 arises from other DNA sequences in this sample as well. V usage is TRBV10-3 and J usage is TRBJ2-2; 9 nucleotides match TRBD1. This CDR3 is built from 15 residues. Trimming took 5 bases from V and 4 from J; bases not matched to a gene: 5. Germline CDR1 and CDR2: ENHRY and SYGVKD. In nucleotides, the CDR3 is TGTGCCATCAGTCCGGGACAGGGTATCACCGGGGAGCTGTTTTTT. This encodes CAISPGQGITGELFF.

J is TRBJ1-1 and V is TRBV6-2 or TRBV6-3, with a weak D call TRBD1 (5 bases). The germline V and J ends were trimmed by 0 bases and 0 bases, with 8 bases remaining between them. This CDR3 comprises 15 residues. Germline V gene lookup returns CDR1 MNHEY and CDR2 SVGEGT. In DNA, the CDR3 is TGTGCCAGCAGTTACTCGGACACTCTGAACACTGAAGCTTTCTTT. It translates to CASSYSDTLNTEAFF.

J is TRBJ2-3 and V is TRBV7-2; 8 nucleotides agree with TRBD2. The J segment lost 0 bases and the V segment lost 0 bases, leaving 14 bases of the junction unmatched. In germline, CDR1 is SGHTA, CDR2 FQGNSA. The CDR3 length is 20 residues. The CDR3 loop is CASSLALSYTSGGSTDTQYF. DNA for the CDR3: TGTGCCAGCAGCTTAGCCCTTAGCTATACTAGCGGAGGGAGCACAGATACGCAGTATTTT.

Regarding this clone: At one boundary the junction diverges from the germline segment, which might be a read error. The rearrangement uses TRBV7-3 and TRBJ2-1; maybe TRBD2 (6 bases). Germline loops: CDR1 SGHTA, CDR2 FQGTGA. This CDR3 spans 13 amino acids. The CDR3 DNA sequence: TGTGCCAGCAGCTTAGAGGCGGGAATAACCAGCGTCTTC. This sequence encodes CASSLEAGITSVF.

This clone was recorded a few times. The V call is TRBV19, the J call TRBJ2-5, with 8 bases identical to TRBD2. Trimming removed 5 bases from V and 5 bases from J; junction bases left unmatched: 16. The CDR3 runs 17 residues. Germline V gives CDR1 LNHDA, CDR2 SQIVND (reference sequence). CDR3 region: CASSSLGLARRGETQYF. As DNA, the CDR3 is TGTGCCAGTAGTTCCCTAGGACTAGCTCGGAGAGGGGAGACCCAGTACTTC.

This rearrangement joins TRBV15 to TRBJ1-4; D unresolved. The CDR3 totals 13 residues. Deletions cut 1 base from V and 4 bases from J, with 4 bases between. Germline V gene sequence: CDR1 LNHNV, CDR2 YYDKDF (reference sequence). The CDR3 is CATSRGYNEKLFF. The CDR3, as DNA: TGTGCCACCAGCAGAGGCTATAATGAAAAACTGTTTTTT.

This chain connects TRBV5-8 to TRBJ1-1, with 7 nucleotides matching TRBD1. V lost 0 bases and J lost 5; bases outside the gene matches: 1. Germline CDR1 and CDR2: SGHTS and YDEGEE. The CDR3 consists of 13 residues. CDR3 in DNA: TGTGCCAGCAGCTTGGTCAGGGGGACTGAAGCTTTCTTT. The encoded protein is CASSLVRGTEAFF.

The rearrangement links TRBV9 to TRBJ2-7; TRBD1 might be the D (5 bases). In germline, CDR1 is SGDLS, CDR2 YYNGEE. The CDR3 is made up of 15 amino acids. V lost 4 bases and J lost 6, with 20 bases in between. The CDR3 is CASSQETAGFFEQYF. The DNA of the CDR3 is TGTGCCAGCAGCCAGGAGACAGCTGGTTTTTTCGAGCAGTACTTC. The full variable domain, with the rest looked up from reference TRBV9 and TRBJ2-7, is DSGVTQTPKHLITATGQRVTLRCSPRSGDLSVYWYQQSLDQGLQFLIQYYNGEERAKGNILERFSAQQFPDLHSELNLSSLELGDSALYFCASSQETAGFFEQYFGPGTRLTVT.

This clone was detected once. The chain recombines TRBV7-2 with TRBJ1-2, with 10 bases identical to TRBD1. The CDR3 extends over 15 amino acids. CDR1 and CDR2 from the germline V gene are SGHTA and FQGNSA. V lost 1 base, J lost 6 bases, and 5 bases stayed unmatched. Here the CDR3 reads CASSLVVGTGDGYTF. The CDR3 DNA sequence: TGTGCCAGCAGCTTAGTGGTCGGGACAGGGGATGGCTACACCTTC.

Written as DNA, the CDR3 is TGTGCCAGCAGCCCCGTTGGAGAACGTCAAAACAATGAGCAGTTCTTC. Translated, it gives CASSPVGERQNNEQFF. V and J are TRBV7-7 and TRBJ2-1; D is unclear. The CDR3 is 16 residues long. The germline V gene has CDR1 SSHAT and CDR2 FNYEAQ (reference sequence). The V end lost 5 bases, the J end lost 5 bases, and 19 bases lay between the germline ends.

The rearrangement uses TRBV25-1 and TRBJ1-1; weak D call: TRBD1 (6 bases). CDR1 is MGHDK and CDR2 is SYGVNS in the germline V gene. CDR3 length: 16 residues. V was shortened by 0 bases and J by 1 base, with 12 bases between the two germline ends. The CDR3 DNA follows: TGTGCCAGCAGTGAATATGGCAGGGGAGCGAACACTGAAGCTTTCTTT. It yields the protein CASSEYGRGANTEAFF.

V usage is TRBV7-3 and J usage is TRBJ2-2, with D possibly TRBD1 on 6 matching bases. With 6 bases removed from V and 1 base from J, the gap between germline ends came to 12 bases. This CDR3 is 15 amino acids long. Germline CDR1 reads SGHTA; CDR2 reads FQGTGA. In DNA form, the CDR3 reads TGTGCCAGCAGAAGGAAGGGGGTGAACACCGGGGAGCTGTTTTTT. This encodes CASRRKGVNTGELFF.